This T cell receptor beta chain was retrieved from a study of T cells after yellow fever vaccination. TCRdb recomputed calls from the 5' RACE reads with MiXCR, one row per CDR3 protein. The profile covers roughly 310,000 distinct CDR3 sequences, with about 3.5% appearing a single time and about 20% taken by the ten largest. CDR3 size: 13 residues. V lost 4 bases, J lost 10 bases, and 12 bases lay in between. Germline CDR1 reads SGHDT; CDR2 reads YYEEEE. This clonotype was counted between two and nine times. The antigen remains undetermined. Study-wide results and limits: Once the booster was given, most primary-vaccination clones reappeared, at about 96% for CD4 and 85% to 90% for CD8.

This clonotype was obtained from a man between 18 and 29 years old who received the YFV17D yellow fever vaccine. Sample: PBMCs, taken on the day of the yellow fever booster vaccination. The chain is built from TRBV5-6 and TRBJ1-6, with D possibly being TRBD1 (6 bases). Here the CDR3 DNA reads TGTGCCAGCAGCCTACCAGGGGTATCACCCCTCCACTTT. Translating it yields CASSLPGVSPLHF.